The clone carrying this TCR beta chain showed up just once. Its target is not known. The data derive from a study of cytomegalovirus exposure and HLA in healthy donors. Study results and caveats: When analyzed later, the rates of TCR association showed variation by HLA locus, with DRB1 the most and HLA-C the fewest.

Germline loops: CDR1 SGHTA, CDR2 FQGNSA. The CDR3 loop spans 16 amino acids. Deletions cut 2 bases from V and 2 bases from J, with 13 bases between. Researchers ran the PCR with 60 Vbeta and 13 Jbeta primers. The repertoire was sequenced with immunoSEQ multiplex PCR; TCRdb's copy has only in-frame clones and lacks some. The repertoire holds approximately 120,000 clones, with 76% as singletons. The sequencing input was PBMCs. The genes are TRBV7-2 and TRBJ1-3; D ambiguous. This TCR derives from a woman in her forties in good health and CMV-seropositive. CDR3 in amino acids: CASSLLTAGTGNTIYF. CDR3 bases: TGTGCCAGCAGCTTACTCACCGCGGGGACTGGAAACACCATATATTTT.